This is a list of T cell receptor beta chains from one sample in a study of blood T cell repertoires in COVID-19. Repertoires were generated with immunoSEQ multiplex PCR, while TCRdb's copy carries only in-frame clones and drops some. The repertoire has roughly 390,000 clones, about 85% of them found once; the top ten carry 3.5% to 4%. The specimen sequenced was peripheral blood. The receptors come from a woman between 18 and 29 years old with acute or convalescent COVID-19. Each CDR3 is given with its conserved first and last residue. A D gene is named only where the DNA matches it firmly. The listing skips clone size in some rows; elsewhere it reads once, few, many or a size class.

TGTGCCAGCAGCTTACAGCGTAATGAAAAACTGTTTTTT | CASSLQRNEKLFF | TRBJ1-4 | - | - | TRBV7-2
TGTGCCAGTAGTATAGATCTATCCGGGGATAGCAATCAGCCCCAGCATTTT | CASSIDLSGDSNQPQHF | TRBJ1-5 | - | - | TRBV19
TGTGCCAGCAGTTTCCCTCCCTGGGACAGGAGACGTGGGTACGAGCAGTACTTC | CASSFPPWDRRRGYEQYF | TRBJ2-7 | - | TRBD1 | TRBV28
TGTGCCAGCAGTTTTCCCGGACAGGGAGAGACCCAGTACTTC | CASSFPGQGETQYF | TRBJ2-5 | - | TRBD1 | TRBV28
TGTGCCAGCAGCTTAGAGGGGTCGTTCAGGGTGCACGAGCAGTACTTC | CASSLEGSFRVHEQYF | TRBJ2-7 | - | - | TRBV11-1
TGTGCCAGCAGCGTAGCTGGGAGTCCGACAGATACGCAGTATTTT | CASSVAGSPTDTQYF | TRBJ2-3 | - | - | TRBV9
TGCGCCAGCAGCCAAGACCCCAACAACAATCAGCCCCAGCATTTT | CASSQDPNNNQPQHF | TRBJ1-5 | - | - | TRBV4-1
TGTGCCAGCAAAGCCGGGACAGGAGTAAACTATGGCTACACCTTC | CASKAGTGVNYGYTF | TRBJ1-2 | - | TRBD1 | TRBV5-5
TGTGCCAGCAGCCTACTGCGAGAGGACTACAATGAGCAGTTCTTC | CASSLLREDYNEQFF | TRBJ2-1 | - | - | TRBV7-9
TGTGCCAGCAGTCGGACGGGAGATAATGAAAAACTGTTTTTT | CASSRTGDNEKLFF | TRBJ1-4 | - | - | TRBV3-1/TRBV3-2
TGTGCCAGCAGCACGGGACTAGCGGGAGGGCGGAATACGCAGTATTTT | CASSTGLAGGRNTQYF | TRBJ2-3 | once | TRBD2 | TRBV11-3
TGCGCCAGCTCGGGGGATGGCAATCAGCCCCAGCATTTT | CASSGDGNQPQHF | TRBJ1-5 | - | - | TRBV10-1
TGCGCCAGCAGGACAGGGGAAGGACCCTATGGCTACACCTTC | CASRTGEGPYGYTF | TRBJ1-2 | few | TRBD1 | TRBV5-1
TGTGCCAGCAGCTTAGTAGGGGACACTGAAGCTTTCTTT | CASSLVGDTEAFF | TRBJ1-1 | once | - | TRBV11-2
TGTGCTAGTGGTTCGGGAGCGGGACAGGTGACAACTAATGAAAAACTGTTTTTT | CASGSGAGQVTTNEKLFF | TRBJ1-4 | - | TRBD1 | TRBV12-5
TGTGCCACCAGTGCCCCGCGGGGCGCCTACTACGAGCAGTACTTC | CATSAPRGAYYEQYF | TRBJ2-7 | - | - | TRBV24-1
TGCGCCAGCAGCGGGACAGGGGGCCTGAACACTGAAGCTTTCTTT | CASSGTGGLNTEAFF | TRBJ1-1 | - | TRBD1 | TRBV5-1